This T cell receptor (beta chain) was sequenced for a study of cytomegalovirus exposure and HLA in healthy donors. V gave up 3 bases and J gave up 2 bases; unmatched junction bases: 7. The CDR3 extends over 16 amino acids. CDR1 and CDR2 (germline): LGHNA, YNFKEQ. The PCR employed 60 Vbeta primers together with 13 Jbeta primers. Sequencing used immunoSEQ multiplex PCR; TCRdb keeps in-frame clones, though not all of them. The table lists about 110,000 clones, about 60% of them singletons. Sequenced input: PBMCs. The sequence was collected from a woman aged 25 to 39 in good health and CMV-seronegative. This chain links TRBV4-2 with TRBJ2-1; 7 nucleotides align to TRBD1. In DNA form, the CDR3 reads TGTGCCAGCAGCCAGGGGGCAGGGGGTGCCTACAATGAGCAGTTCTTC. Protein: CASSQGAGGAYNEQFF.